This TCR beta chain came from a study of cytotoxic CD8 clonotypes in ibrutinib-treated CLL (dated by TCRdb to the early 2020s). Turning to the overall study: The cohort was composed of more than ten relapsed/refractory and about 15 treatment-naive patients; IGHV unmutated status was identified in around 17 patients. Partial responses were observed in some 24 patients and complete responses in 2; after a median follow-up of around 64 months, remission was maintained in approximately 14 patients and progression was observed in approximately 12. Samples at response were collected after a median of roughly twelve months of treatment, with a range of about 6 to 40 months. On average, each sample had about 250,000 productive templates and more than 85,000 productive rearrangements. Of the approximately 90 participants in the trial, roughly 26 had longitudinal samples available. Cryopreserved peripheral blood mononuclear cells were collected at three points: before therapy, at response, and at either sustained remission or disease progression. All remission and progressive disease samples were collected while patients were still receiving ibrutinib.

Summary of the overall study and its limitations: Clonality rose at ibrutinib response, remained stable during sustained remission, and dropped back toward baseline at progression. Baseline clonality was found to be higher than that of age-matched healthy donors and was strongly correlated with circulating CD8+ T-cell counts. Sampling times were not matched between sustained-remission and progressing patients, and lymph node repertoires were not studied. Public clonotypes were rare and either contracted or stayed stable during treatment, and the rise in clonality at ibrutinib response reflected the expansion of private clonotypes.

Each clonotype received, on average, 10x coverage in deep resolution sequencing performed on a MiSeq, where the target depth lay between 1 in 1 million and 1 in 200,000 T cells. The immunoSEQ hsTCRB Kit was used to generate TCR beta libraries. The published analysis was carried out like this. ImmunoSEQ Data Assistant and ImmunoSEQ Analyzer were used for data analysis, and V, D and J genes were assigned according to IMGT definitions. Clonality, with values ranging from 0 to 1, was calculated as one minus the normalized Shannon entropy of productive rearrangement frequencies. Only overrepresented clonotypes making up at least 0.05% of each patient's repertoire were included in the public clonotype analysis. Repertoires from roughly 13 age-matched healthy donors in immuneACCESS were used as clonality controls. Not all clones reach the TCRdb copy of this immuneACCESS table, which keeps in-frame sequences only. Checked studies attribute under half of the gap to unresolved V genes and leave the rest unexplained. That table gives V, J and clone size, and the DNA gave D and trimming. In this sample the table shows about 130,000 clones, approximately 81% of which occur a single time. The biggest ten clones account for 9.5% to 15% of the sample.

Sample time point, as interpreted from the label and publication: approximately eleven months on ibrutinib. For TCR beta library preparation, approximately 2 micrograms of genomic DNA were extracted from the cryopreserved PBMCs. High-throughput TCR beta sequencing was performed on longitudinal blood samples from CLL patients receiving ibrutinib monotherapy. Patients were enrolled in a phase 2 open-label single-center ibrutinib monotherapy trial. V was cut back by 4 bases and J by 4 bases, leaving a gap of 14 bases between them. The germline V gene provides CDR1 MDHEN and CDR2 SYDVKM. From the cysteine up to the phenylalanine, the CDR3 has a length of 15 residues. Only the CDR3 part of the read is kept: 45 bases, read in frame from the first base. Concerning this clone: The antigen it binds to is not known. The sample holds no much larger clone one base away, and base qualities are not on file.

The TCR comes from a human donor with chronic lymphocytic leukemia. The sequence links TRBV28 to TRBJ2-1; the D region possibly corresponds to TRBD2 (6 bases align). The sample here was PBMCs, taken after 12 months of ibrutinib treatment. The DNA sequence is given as TGTGCCAGCAGTTCTCCCGGGACTCTGTACAATGAGCAGTTCTTC. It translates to CASSSPGTLYNEQFF. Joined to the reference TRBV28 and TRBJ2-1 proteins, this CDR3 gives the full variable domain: DVKVTQSSRYLVKRTGEKVFLECVQDMDHENMFWYRQDPGLGLRLIYFSYDVKMKEKGDIPEGYSVSREKKERFSLILESASTNQTSMYLCASSSPGTLYNEQFFGPGTRLTVL.